This TCR beta chain emerged from a study of cytomegalovirus exposure and HLA in healthy donors. Study information: HLA-typed donors contributed around 85 million unique TCRs, which were held in an early data release.

Study conclusions and caveats: About 87% or about 30% of the time was how often most TCR beta V segments were productive, according to an earlier analysis. With later analysis, a missense DCLRE1C variant became linked to TCR beta V- and J-gene trimming. Several of the most significant clusters were apparently associated with common viral pathogens in a later analysis.

This clone was seen a single time. What it binds is not known. PCR involved 60 Vbeta and 13 Jbeta primers. Some clones are missing from TCRdb's copy, which holds only in-frame ones; the method was immunoSEQ multiplex PCR. The sample lists tens of thousands of clones, roughly four fifths occurring once. Trimming removed 2 bases from V and 1 base from J, with 19 bases in between. CDR1 is GTSNPN and CDR2 is SVGIG in the germline V gene (reference sequence). The CDR3 extends over 17 amino acids. The receptor was isolated from a woman between 40 and 50 years old in good health and CMV-seropositive. Sequenced material: PBMCs. The chain joins TRBV30 to TRBJ2-3; D is possibly TRBD1 (6 bases). This chain's CDR3 is CAWSSGEGSGGTDTQYF. CDR3 sequence (DNA): TGTGCCTGGAGTTCCGGGGAAGGGTCAGGGGGCACAGATACGCAGTATTTT. Together with reference TRBV30 and TRBJ2-3, the CDR3 gives the full variable domain: SQTIHQWPATLVQPVGSPLSLECTVEGTSNPNLYWYRQAAGRGLQLLFYSVGIGQISSEVPQNLSASRPQDRQFILSSKKLLLSDSGFYLCAWSSGEGSGGTDTQYFGPGTRLTVL.